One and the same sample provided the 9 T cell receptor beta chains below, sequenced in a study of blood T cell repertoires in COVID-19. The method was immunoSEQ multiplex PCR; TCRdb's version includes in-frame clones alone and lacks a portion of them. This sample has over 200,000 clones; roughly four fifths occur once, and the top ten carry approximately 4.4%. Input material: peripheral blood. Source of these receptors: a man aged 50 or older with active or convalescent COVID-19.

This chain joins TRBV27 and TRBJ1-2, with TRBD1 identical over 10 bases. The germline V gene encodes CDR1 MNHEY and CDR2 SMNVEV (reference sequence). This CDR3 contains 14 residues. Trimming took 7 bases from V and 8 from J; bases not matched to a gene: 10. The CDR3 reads CASTIRGQGGGYTF. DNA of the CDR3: TGTGCCAGCACCATTAGAGGACAGGGGGGCGGCTACACCTTC.

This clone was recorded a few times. The CDR3 region has the DNA TGTGCCAGCAGCTACGCGGGGGGGGCTGCAACTAATGAAAAACTGTTTTTT. Protein sequence: CASSYAGGAATNEKLFF. The J gene is TRBJ1-4, the V gene TRBV11-2; weak D call: TRBD1 (6 bases). Trimming removed 4 bases from V and 0 bases from J, with 15 bases in between. Per the germline V gene, CDR1 is SGHAT and CDR2 is FQNNGV. There are 17 residues in the CDR3.

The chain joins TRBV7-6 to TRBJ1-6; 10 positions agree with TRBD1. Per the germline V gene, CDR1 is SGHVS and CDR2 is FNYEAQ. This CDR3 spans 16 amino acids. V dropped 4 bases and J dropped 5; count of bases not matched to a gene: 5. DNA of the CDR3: TGTGCCAGCAGCTGGGGACAGGGGACGAATAATTCACCCCTCCACTTT. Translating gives CASSWGQGTNNSPLHF.

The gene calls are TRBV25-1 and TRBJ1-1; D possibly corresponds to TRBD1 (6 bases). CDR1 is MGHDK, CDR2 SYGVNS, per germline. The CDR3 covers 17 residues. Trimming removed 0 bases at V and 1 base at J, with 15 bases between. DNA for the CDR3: TGTGCCAGCAGTGAATACGGGCGGGGGCGCGCGAACACTGAAGCTTTCTTT. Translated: CASSEYGRGRANTEAFF.

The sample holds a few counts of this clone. CDR3 region: CASSYNRDRNEQFF. The CDR3 bases are TGTGCCAGCAGTTACAACCGGGACAGAAATGAGCAGTTCTTC. J is TRBJ2-1 and V is TRBV6-5, with 7 bases lining up with TRBD1. CDR3 length: 14 amino acids. V lost 2 bases and J lost 7; bases outside the gene matches: 5. CDR1 is MNHEY, CDR2 SVGAGI, per germline.

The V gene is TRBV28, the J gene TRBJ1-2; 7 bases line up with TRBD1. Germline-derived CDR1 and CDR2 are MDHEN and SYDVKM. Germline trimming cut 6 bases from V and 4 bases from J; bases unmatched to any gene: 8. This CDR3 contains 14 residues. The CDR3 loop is CASREQGPAYGYTF. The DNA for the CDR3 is TGTGCCAGCAGGGAACAGGGGCCCGCCTATGGCTACACCTTC.

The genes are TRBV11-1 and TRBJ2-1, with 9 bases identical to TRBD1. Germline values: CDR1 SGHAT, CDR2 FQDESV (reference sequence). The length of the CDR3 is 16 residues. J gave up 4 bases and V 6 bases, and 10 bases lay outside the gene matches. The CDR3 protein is CASSFPPDRGYNEQFF. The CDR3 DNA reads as TGTGCCAGCAGTTTCCCCCCGGACAGGGGTTACAATGAGCAGTTCTTC.

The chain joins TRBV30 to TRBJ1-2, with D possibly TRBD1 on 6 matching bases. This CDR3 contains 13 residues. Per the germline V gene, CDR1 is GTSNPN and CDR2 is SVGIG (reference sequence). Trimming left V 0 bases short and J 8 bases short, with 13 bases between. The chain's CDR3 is CAWSVIGGGGYTF. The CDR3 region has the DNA TGTGCCTGGAGTGTAATAGGGGGTGGAGGCTACACCTTC.

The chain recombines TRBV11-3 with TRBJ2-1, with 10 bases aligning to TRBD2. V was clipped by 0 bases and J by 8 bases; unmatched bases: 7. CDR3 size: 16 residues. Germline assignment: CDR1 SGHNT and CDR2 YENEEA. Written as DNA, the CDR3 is TGTGCCAGCAGCTTAGAAGGGCCTAGCGGGGGTGATGAGCAGTTCTTC. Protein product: CASSLEGPSGGDEQFF.